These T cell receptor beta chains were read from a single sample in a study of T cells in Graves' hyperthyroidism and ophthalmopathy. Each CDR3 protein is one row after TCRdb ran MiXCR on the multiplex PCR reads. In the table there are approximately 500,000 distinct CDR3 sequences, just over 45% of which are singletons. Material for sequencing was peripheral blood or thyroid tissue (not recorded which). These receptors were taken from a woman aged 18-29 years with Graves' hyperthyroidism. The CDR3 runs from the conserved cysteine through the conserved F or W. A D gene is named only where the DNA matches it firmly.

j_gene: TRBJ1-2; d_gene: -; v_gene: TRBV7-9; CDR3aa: CASSPDSSYGYTF
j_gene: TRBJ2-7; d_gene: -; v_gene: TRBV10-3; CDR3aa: CAISELLSQGHTYGQYF
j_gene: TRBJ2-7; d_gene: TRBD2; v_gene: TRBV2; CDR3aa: CALVAGAPSYEQYF
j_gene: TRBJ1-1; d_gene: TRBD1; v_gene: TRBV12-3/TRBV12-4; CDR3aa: CASSPSGTGLAFF
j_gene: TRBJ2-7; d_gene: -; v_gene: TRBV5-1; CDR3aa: CASSMEGTVSYEQYF
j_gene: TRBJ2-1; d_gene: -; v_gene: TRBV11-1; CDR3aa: CASSLAEDEQFF
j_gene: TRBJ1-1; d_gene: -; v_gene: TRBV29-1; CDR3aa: CSVDRGGTEAFF
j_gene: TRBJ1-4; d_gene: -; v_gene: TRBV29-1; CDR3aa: CSVAIIGAGEKLFF
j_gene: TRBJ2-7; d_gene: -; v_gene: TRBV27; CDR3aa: CASSLRASEAYEQYF
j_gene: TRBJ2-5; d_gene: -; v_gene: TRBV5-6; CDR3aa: CASSWDLTETQYF
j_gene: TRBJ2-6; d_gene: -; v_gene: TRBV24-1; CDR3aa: CATSDPGVGANVLTF
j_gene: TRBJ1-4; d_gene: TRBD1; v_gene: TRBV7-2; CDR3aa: CASSSFRVRGRREKLFF
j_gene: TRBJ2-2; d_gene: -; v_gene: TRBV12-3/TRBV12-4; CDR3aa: CASSFSGTRRSTGELFF
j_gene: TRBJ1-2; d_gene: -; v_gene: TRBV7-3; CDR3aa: CASSRTANYGYTF
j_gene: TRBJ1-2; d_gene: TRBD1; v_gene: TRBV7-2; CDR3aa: CASNPGQLYGYTF
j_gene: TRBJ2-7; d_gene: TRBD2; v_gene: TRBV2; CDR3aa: CASSEAAIAGNCF
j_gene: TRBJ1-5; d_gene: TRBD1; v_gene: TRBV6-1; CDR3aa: CASSSRQGDQPQHF
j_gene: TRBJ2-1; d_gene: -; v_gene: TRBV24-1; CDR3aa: CATSAGPSSYNEQFF
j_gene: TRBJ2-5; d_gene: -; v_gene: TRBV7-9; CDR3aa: CASISRGRGETQYF
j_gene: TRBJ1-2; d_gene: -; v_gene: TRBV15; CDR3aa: CATSREVGGDYGYTF
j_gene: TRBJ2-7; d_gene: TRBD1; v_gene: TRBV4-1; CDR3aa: CASSQPILSGTGYEQYF
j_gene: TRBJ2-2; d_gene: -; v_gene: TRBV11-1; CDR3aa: CASSLGGTGGSGELFF
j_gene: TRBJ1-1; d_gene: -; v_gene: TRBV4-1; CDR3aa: CASSQGRDNTEAFF
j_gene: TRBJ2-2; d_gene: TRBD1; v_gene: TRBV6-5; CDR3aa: CASSHGQGYTGELFF
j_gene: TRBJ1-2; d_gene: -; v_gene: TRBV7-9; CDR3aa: CASSLGGEYGYTF
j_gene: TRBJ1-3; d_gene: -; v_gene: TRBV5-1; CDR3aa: CASSLDILGSGNTIYF
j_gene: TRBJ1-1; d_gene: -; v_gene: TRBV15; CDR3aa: CATSRDYMSWVTEAFF
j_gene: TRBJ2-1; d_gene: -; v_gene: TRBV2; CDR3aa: CASSERSAVSSYNEQFF
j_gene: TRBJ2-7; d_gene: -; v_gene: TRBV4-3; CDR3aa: CASSPGPDYEQYF
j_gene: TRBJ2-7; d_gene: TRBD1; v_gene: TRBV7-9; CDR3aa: CASSHGTGAYEQYF
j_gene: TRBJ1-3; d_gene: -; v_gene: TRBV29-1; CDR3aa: CSVDAVWASDTIYF
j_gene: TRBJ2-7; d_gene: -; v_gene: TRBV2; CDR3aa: CASSDWEAGYF
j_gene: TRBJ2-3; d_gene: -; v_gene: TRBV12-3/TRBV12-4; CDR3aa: CASSPPGITQYF
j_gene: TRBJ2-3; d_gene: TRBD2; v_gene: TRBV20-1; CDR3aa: CSATRLAGVRSTDTQYF
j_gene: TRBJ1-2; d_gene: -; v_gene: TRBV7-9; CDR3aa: CASSFPPGIDGGYTF
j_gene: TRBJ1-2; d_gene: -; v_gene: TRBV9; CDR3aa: CASSYDRGSGGYTF
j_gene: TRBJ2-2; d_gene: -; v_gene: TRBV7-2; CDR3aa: CASSTSEGYGGELFF
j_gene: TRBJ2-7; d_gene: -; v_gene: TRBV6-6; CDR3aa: CASSYSSGEGYEQYF
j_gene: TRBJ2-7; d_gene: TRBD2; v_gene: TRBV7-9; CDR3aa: CASSYSGSPTYEQYF
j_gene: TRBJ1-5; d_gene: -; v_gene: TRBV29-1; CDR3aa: CSGTSGDGNQPQHF
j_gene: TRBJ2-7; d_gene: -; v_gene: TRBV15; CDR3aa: CATSRDRSTYEQYF
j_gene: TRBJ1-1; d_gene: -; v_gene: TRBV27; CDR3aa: CASSSPQGSEAFF
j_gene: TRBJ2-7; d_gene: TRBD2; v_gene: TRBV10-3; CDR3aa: CAISRTETSGEQYF